This T cell receptor beta chain was recovered during a study of blood T cell repertoires in COVID-19 (dated by TCRdb to 2018 to 2021). About the investigation overall: Collaborator samples came from the United States, Italy and Spain and covered acute and convalescent phases of COVID-19. A de-identified subject ID, COVID-19 status, age in years and sex were almost always included in the sample metadata. The material from the prospective study consisted of cDNA or gDNA derived from T cells, B-cell-depleted T cells, or PBMCs. Deeply sampled blood TCRbeta repertoires from subjects exposed to, actively infected with, or recovered from COVID-19 were included in the dataset. A freely available public database, intended as a resource for researchers studying the immune response to SARS-CoV-2, is where the repertoires were released. Where HLA class I and class II types were available, the types were taken from metadata supplied by the sample provider, not from assay-based typing. Samples were obtained from the ongoing ImmuneRACE study (first 160 participants) and from some 1,300 subjects provided by 6 global collaborators. Points the paper makes about the study in general: The quantity of clinical and demographic metadata differed by source and by participant and was supplied without curation.

CDR1 and CDR2 were assigned from the germline V gene (reference sequence) as WNHNN and SYGVQD. Inclusive of the bounding cysteine and phenylalanine, the CDR3 is 13 residues long. The retained sequence is limited to the CDR3, 39 bases, with the frame set at the first base. V and J lose 4 bases and 3 bases, and a span of 7 bases separates them. In Seattle, one collaborating source enrolled patients while the infection was active and tracked those patients longitudinally over the course of disease. The collaborating institutions used their own protocols to collect whole blood in K2EDTA tubes. For TCRbeta analysis, collaborators shipped samples in one of three forms: frozen whole blood, isolated PBMCs, or DNA extracted from either of those sample types. This clone was seen just once. Its antigen is currently not known. Base qualities are not recorded, but no much larger clone differs from it by a single base.

The immunoSEQ Assay, a bias-controlled multiplex PCR, was used to amplify TCRbeta CDR3 regions from genomic DNA. Under the source paper's analysis protocol: The number of nucleated cells in each sample was estimated by amplification of reference gene primers within the assay. Sequence reads were collapsed and filtered to measure the absolute abundance of every unique TCRbeta CDR3 rearrangement. For each sample, productive Simpson clonality was calculated by taking the square root of Simpson's diversity index across productive rearrangements. The clones in this table, taken by TCRdb from immuneACCESS, are in-frame only. Not every clone is retained; where verified, under half of the shortfall comes from an unresolved V gene, and the cause of the rest is unknown. V and J calls and clone size follow that table, whereas D and trimming were derived from the DNA. This sample is represented by 400,000 or so clones; over 85% of them were singletons. More than 0.7% of the sample belongs to the ten largest clones.

This sequence originates from a man between 18 and 29 years old with COVID-19, enrolled during active disease. Recombination joined TRBV10-1 with TRBJ1-5, with no reliable assignment of the D segment. The sequenced sample consisted of peripheral blood. In nucleotide form, the sequence is TGCGCCAGCAGTGGCCGGGACAATCAGCCCCAGCATTTT. It encodes CASSGRDNQPQHF.